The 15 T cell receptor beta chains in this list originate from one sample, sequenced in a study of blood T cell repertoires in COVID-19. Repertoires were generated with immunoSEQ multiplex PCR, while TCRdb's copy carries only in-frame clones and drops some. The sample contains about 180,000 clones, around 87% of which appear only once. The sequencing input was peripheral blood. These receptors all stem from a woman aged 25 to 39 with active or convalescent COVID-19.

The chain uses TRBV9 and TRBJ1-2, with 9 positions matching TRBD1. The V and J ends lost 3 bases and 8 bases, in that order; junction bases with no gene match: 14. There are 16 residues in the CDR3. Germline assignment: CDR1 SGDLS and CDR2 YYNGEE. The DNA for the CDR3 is TGTGCCAGCAGCGCCGCCGGGACAGGGCGAGAGCAGGGCTACACCTTC. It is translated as CASSAAGTGREQGYTF.

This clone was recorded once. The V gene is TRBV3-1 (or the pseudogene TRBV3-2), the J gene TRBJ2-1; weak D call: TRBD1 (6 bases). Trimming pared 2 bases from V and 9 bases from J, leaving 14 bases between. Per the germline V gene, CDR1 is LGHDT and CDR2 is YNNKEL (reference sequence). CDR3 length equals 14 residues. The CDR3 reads CASSQTGTLTEQFF. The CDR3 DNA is TGTGCCAGCAGCCAAACCGGGACATTAACTGAGCAGTTCTTC.

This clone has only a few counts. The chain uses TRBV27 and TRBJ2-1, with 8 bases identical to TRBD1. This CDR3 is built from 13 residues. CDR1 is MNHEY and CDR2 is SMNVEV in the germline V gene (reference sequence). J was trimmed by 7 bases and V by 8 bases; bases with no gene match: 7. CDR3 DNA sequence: TGTGCCAGCCGGCAGGGGGCTTCAAATGAGCAGTTCTTC. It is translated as CASRQGASNEQFF.

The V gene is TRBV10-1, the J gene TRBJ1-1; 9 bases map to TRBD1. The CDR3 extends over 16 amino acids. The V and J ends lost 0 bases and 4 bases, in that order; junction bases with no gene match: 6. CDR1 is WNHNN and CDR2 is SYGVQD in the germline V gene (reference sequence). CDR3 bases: TGCGCCAGCAGTGAGTCCAGGACAGGGGAGAGCACTGAAGCTTTCTTT. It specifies CASSESRTGESTEAFF.

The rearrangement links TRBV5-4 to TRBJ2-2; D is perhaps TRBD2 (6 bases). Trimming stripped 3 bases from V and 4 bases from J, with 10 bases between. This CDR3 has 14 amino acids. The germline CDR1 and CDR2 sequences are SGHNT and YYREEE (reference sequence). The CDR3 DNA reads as TGTGCCAGCAGCTCGGGGGACTTCACCGGGGAGCTGTTTTTT. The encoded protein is CASSSGDFTGELFF.

CDR3 bases: TGTGCCACCAGCAGAGGGGGAACAGGGGGCTCTGGTTCACCCCTCCACTTT. It encodes CATSRGGTGGSGSPLHF. This chain links TRBV15 with TRBJ1-6, with 9 bases lining up with TRBD1. Germline loops: CDR1 LNHNV, CDR2 YYDKDF (reference sequence). Trimming at V came to 1 base and at J to 9 bases, leaving 10 bases not matched to a gene. The CDR3 loop spans 17 amino acids.

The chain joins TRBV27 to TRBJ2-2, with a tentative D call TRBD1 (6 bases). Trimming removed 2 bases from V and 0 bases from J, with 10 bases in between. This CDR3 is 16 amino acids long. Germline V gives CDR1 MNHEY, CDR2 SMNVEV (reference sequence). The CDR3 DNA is TGTGCCAGCAGTTTACAGGGGCCCCCGAACACCGGGGAGCTGTTTTTT. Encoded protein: CASSLQGPPNTGELFF.

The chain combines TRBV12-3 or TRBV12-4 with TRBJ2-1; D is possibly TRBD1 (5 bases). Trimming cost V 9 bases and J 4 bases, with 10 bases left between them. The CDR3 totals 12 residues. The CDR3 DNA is TGTGCCAGTCAGGGATCTTACAATGAGCAGTTCTTC. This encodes CASQGSYNEQFF.

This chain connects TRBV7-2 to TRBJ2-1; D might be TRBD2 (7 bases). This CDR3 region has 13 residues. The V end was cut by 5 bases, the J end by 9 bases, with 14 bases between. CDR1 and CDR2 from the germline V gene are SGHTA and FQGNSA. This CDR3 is CASSKGGRPEQFF. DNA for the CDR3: TGTGCCAGCAGCAAGGGGGGGAGGCCTGAGCAGTTCTTC.

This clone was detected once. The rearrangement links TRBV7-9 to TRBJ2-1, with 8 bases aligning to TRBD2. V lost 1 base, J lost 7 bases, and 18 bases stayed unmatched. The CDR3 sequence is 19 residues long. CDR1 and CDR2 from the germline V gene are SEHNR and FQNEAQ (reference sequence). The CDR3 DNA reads TGTGCCAGCAGCTTAGGGGCTGGTGCGACTAGCGCTAACTATAATGAGCAGTTCTTC. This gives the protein CASSLGAGATSANYNEQFF.

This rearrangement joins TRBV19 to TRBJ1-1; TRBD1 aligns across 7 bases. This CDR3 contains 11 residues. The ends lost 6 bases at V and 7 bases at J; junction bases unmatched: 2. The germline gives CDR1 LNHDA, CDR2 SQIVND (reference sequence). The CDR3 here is CASRWTGEAFF. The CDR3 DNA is TGTGCCAGTAGGTGGACAGGTGAAGCTTTCTTT.

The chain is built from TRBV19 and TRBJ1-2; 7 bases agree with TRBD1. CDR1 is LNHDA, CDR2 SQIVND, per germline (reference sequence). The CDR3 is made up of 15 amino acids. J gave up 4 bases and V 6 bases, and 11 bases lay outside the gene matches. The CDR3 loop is CASSATGLFSYGYTF. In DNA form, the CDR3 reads TGTGCCAGTAGCGCGACAGGGTTGTTCTCCTATGGCTACACCTTC. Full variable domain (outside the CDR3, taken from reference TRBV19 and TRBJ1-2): DGGITQSPKYLFRKEGQNVTLSCEQNLNHDAMYWYRQDPGQGLRLIYYSQIVNDFQKGDIAEGYSVSREKKESFPLTVTSAQKNPTAFYLCASSATGLFSYGYTFGSGTRLTVV.

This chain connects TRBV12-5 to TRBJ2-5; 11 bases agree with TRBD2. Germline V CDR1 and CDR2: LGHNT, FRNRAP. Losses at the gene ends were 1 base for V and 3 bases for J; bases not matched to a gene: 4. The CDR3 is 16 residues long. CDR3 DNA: TGTGCTAGTGGTTTGGCCGTAGCGGGAGGGAAAGAGACCCAGTACTTC. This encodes CASGLAVAGGKETQYF.

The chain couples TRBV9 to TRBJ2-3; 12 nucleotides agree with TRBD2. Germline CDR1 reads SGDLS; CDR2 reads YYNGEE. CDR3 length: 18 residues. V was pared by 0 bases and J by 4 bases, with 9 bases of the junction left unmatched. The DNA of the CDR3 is TGTGCCAGCAGCGTAGGACTAGCGGGAGCGATTATAGCAGATACGCAGTATTTT. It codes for CASSVGLAGAIIADTQYF.

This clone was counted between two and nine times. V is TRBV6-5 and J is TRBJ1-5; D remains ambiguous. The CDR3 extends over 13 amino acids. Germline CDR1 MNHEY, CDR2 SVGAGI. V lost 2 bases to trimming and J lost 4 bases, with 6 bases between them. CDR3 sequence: CASSYAVNQPQHF. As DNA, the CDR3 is TGTGCCAGCAGTTACGCAGTTAATCAGCCCCAGCATTTT.